The 3 T cell receptor beta chains below all came from one sample that was sequenced in a study of blood T cell repertoires in COVID-19. Method: immunoSEQ multiplex PCR; TCRdb's copy keeps in-frame clones and lacks some. Of fewer than 250,000 clones in the sample, 88% are singletons; the top ten hold approximately 15%. The sample taken for sequencing was PBMCs or T cells enriched from blood (not recorded which). Source of these receptors: a woman in her 50s with acute COVID-19.

DNA for the CDR3: TGCGCCAGCAGCACAGGGACCGGGAGGGACGTAAGAAGCCTCTTTTGGGAGCTGTTTTTT. Amino acid sequence: CASSTGTGRDVRSLFWELFF. V gene TRBV5-1 combines with J gene TRBJ2-2, with 8 bases that match TRBD2. V lost 4 bases and J lost 9; bases outside the gene matches: 26. The CDR3 extends over 20 amino acids. CDR1 is SGHRS and CDR2 is YFSETQ in the germline V gene.

The chain is built from TRBV7-2 and TRBJ1-5, with a weak D call TRBD1 (6 bases). V was trimmed by 8 bases and J by 0 bases, leaving 17 bases between them. Germline V gene lookup returns CDR1 SGHTA and CDR2 FQGNSA. This CDR3 contains 16 residues. DNA of the CDR3: TGTGCCAGCCAAAACGGACAGACCCTTAGCAATCAGCCCCAGCATTTT. It encodes CASQNGQTLSNQPQHF. The variable domain in full, completed from reference TRBV7-2 and TRBJ1-5, reads GAGVSQSPSNKVTEKGKDVELRCDPISGHTALYWYRQSLGQGLEFLIYFQGNSAPDKSGLPSDRFSAERTGGSVSTLTIQRTQQEDSAVYLCASQNGQTLSNQPQHFGDGTRLSIL.

The V and J genes are TRBV15 and TRBJ1-2; TRBD1 might be the D (5 bases). The V end was cut by 2 bases, the J end by 8 bases, with 15 bases between. In germline, CDR1 is LNHNV, CDR2 YYDKDF (reference sequence). The CDR3 spans 14 residues. The CDR3 DNA reads as TGTGCCACCAGCAGAATCGAGCAGGGCGTGGGCTACACCTTC. Translating it yields CATSRIEQGVGYTF.